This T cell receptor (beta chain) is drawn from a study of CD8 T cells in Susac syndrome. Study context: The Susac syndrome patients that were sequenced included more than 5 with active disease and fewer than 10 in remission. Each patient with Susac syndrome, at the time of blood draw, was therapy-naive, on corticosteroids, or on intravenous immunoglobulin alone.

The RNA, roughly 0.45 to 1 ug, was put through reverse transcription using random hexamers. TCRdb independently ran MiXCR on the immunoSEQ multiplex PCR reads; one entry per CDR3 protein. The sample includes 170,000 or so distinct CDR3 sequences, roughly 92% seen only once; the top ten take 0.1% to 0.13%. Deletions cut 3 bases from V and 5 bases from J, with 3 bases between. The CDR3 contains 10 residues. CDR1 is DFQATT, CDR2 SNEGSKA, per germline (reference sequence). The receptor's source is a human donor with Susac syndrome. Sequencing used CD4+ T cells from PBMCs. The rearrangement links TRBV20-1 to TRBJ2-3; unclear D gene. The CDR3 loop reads CSASRDTQYF. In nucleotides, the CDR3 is TGCAGTGCTAGTAGAGATACGCAGTATTTT.